Presented here are 22 T cell receptor beta chains from one specimen sequenced in a study of control samples from healthy donors and cancer patients. TCRdb keeps only in-frame clones here, not all; method: immunoSEQ multiplex PCR. The sample contains fewer than 200,000 clones, 93% of which appear only once. The sample comprised blood. These receptor sequences come from a woman between 55 and 75 years old in good health.

The chain carries TRBV15 and TRBJ1-1; no clear D gene. Between the trimmed V and J ends, which lost 1 base and 6 bases, there was a span of 18 bases. From germline, CDR1 is LNHNV and CDR2 YYDKDF (reference sequence). The CDR3 consists of 16 residues. The CDR3 DNA reads as TGTGCCACCAGCAGAGGGACTTTGTGGCGGGTGGCTGAAGCTTTCTTT. It is translated as CATSRGTLWRVAEAFF.

DNA of the CDR3: TGTGCCAGCAGCTTAGAGGGTTTCAATCAGCCCCAGCATTTT. It is translated as CASSLEGFNQPQHF. The V call is TRBV7-2, the J call TRBJ1-5; D unresolved. The CDR3 covers 14 residues. V lost 1 base to trimming and J lost 3 bases, with 7 bases between them. CDR1 and CDR2 from the germline V gene are SGHTA and FQGNSA.

The rearrangement uses TRBV19 and TRBJ1-4, with D uncertain. The germline gives CDR1 LNHDA, CDR2 SQIVND (reference sequence). Trimming shortened V by 7 bases and J by 8 bases, and 14 bases separated the two germline ends. The CDR3 has 13 residues. The CDR3 bases are TGTGCCAGTACGCAACCCCCGGGGGAAAAACTGTTTTTT. Protein product: CASTQPPGEKLFF.

This chain connects TRBV7-8 to TRBJ2-1; D is unresolved. V was trimmed by 0 bases and J by 3 bases, leaving 9 bases between them. The CDR3 totals 15 residues. Germline V gives CDR1 SGHVS, CDR2 FQNEAQ. The CDR3 DNA reads as TGTGCCAGCAGCTTAGCGGGGAAATTCTACAATGAGCAGTTCTTC. Translating gives CASSLAGKFYNEQFF.

This chain joins TRBV18 and TRBJ1-2; D gene ambiguous. The CDR3 contains 13 residues. Between the trimmed V and J ends, which lost 3 bases and 2 bases, there was a span of 7 bases. CDR1 and CDR2 (germline): KGHSH, LQKENI. The CDR3 nucleotides read TGTGCCAGCTCACCCGACAAAAACTATGGCTACACCTTC. Protein product: CASSPDKNYGYTF.

This clone was picked up one time. The chain recombines TRBV30 with TRBJ1-1, with TRBD1 identical over 9 bases. CDR1 GTSNPN and CDR2 SVGIG come from the germline V gene (reference sequence). The CDR3 runs to 14 residues. V was pared by 2 bases and J by 5 bases, with 6 bases of the junction left unmatched. The CDR3 region is CAWSTTGGRTEAFF. CDR3 DNA sequence: TGTGCCTGGAGTACGACAGGGGGGAGGACTGAAGCTTTCTTT.

The V and J genes are TRBV29-1 and TRBJ1-1; tentatively, D is TRBD1 (5 bases). The CDR3 contains 13 residues. CDR1 and CDR2 (germline): SQVTM, ANQGSEA. V lost 5 bases to trimming and J lost 4 bases, with 14 bases between them. CDR3 sequence reads: CSVQPRAVTEAFF. DNA of the CDR3: TGCAGCGTTCAACCCAGGGCAGTCACTGAAGCTTTCTTT.

The chain employs TRBV19 and TRBJ1-2; D ambiguous. Germline CDR1 LNHDA, CDR2 SQIVND (reference sequence). There are 17 residues in the CDR3. The V end was cut by 3 bases, the J end by 2 bases, with 19 bases between. This chain's CDR3 is CASSIGRMRAVNYGYTF. As DNA, the CDR3 is TGTGCCAGTAGTATTGGGAGAATGAGGGCTGTAAACTATGGCTACACCTTC. Variable domain in full (rest from reference TRBV19 and TRBJ1-2): DGGITQSPKYLFRKEGQNVTLSCEQNLNHDAMYWYRQDPGQGLRLIYYSQIVNDFQKGDIAEGYSVSREKKESFPLTVTSAQKNPTAFYLCASSIGRMRAVNYGYTFGSGTRLTVV.

This chain links TRBV5-8 with TRBJ2-1, with TRBD1 matching 8 bases. The CDR3 has 14 residues. V shed 4 bases, J shed 12 bases, and the junction held 12 bases outside the gene matches. Germline V gene sequence: CDR1 SGHTS, CDR2 YDEGEE. The CDR3 DNA reads as TGTGCCAGCAGCCCTCACAGACAGGGGTTGGTGCAGTTCTTC. Its translation: CASSPHRQGLVQFF.

This chain's CDR3 is CASRPGTIADTQYF. In DNA form, the CDR3 reads TGCGCCAGCAGACCCGGGACTATCGCAGATACGCAGTATTTT. V is TRBV5-1 and J is TRBJ2-3; TRBD2 aligns across 7 bases. The CDR3 covers 14 residues. V was pared by 5 bases and J by 4 bases, with 7 bases of the junction left unmatched. Germline lookup yields CDR1 SGHRS and CDR2 YFSETQ.

The chain joins TRBV30 to TRBJ2-1; 8 bases map to TRBD2. J was trimmed by 10 bases and V by 1 base; bases with no gene match: 6. The CDR3 loop spans 13 amino acids. The germline V gene encodes CDR1 GTSNPN and CDR2 SVGIG (reference sequence). The CDR3 bases are TGTGCCTGGAGTGCGGGGGGGACTAAAGAGCAGTTCTTC. As protein: CAWSAGGTKEQFF.

V usage is TRBV5-6 and J usage is TRBJ1-2, with a possible D match to TRBD1 (6 bases). Germline V CDR1 and CDR2: SGHDT, YYEEEE. The CDR3 consists of 14 residues. Trimming took off 0 bases at V and 6 bases at J, with 12 bases between the two ends. CDR3 amino acids: CASSLVTGGDGYTF. The CDR3 region has the DNA TGTGCCAGCAGCTTGGTAACGGGGGGCGATGGCTACACCTTC.

This rearrangement joins TRBV6-4 to TRBJ1-6; D possibly corresponds to TRBD1 (5 bases). There are 13 residues in the CDR3. Trimming removed 8 bases at V and 5 bases at J, with 10 bases between. The germline CDR1 and CDR2 sequences are MRHNA and SNTAGT. The CDR3 coding sequence is TGTGCCAGCGGAGGGGACCATAATTCACCCCTCCACTTT. This gives the protein CASGGDHNSPLHF.

V usage is TRBV30 and J usage is TRBJ2-2; tentative D call: TRBD1 (6 bases). Germline V gives CDR1 GTSNPN, CDR2 SVGIG (reference sequence). With 2 bases removed from V and 0 bases from J, the gap between germline ends came to 10 bases. The CDR3 is 15 residues long. The DNA of the CDR3 is TGTGCCTGGAGTCCACGGACAGCGAACACCGGGGAGCTGTTTTTT. Amino acid sequence: CAWSPRTANTGELFF. Variable domain in full (rest from reference TRBV30 and TRBJ2-2): SQTIHQWPATLVQPVGSPLSLECTVEGTSNPNLYWYRQAAGRGLQLLFYSVGIGQISSEVPQNLSASRPQDRQFILSSKKLLLSDSGFYLCAWSPRTANTGELFFGEGSRLTVL.

This chain links TRBV12-3 or TRBV12-4 with TRBJ2-3, with no clear D. The V gene lost 4 bases and the J gene lost 4 bases, with 0 bases spanning the gap. This CDR3 spans 10 amino acids. In DNA form, the CDR3 reads TGTGCCAGCAGTTCAGATACGCAGTATTTT. It specifies CASSSDTQYF.

This clone appeared once. The rearrangement joins TRBV5-1 to TRBJ1-1; the D gene is possibly TRBD1 (5 bases). CDR1 and CDR2 from the germline V gene are SGHRS and YFSETQ. V lost 4 bases and J lost 0, with 10 bases in between. This CDR3 has 14 residues. CDR3 bases: TGCGCCAGCAGCCCTGGGACGGTGAACACTGAAGCTTTCTTT. This translates into CASSPGTVNTEAFF. Variable domain in full (rest from reference TRBV5-1 and TRBJ1-1): KAGVTQTPRYLIKTRGQQVTLSCSPISGHRSVSWYQQTPGQGLQFLFEYFSETQRNKGNFPGRFSGRQFSNSRSEMNVSTLELGDSALYLCASSPGTVNTEAFFGQGTRLTVV.

This chain uses TRBV27 with TRBJ1-2; TRBD1 agrees at 9 bases. CDR1 and CDR2 from the germline V gene are MNHEY and SMNVEV (reference sequence). Losses at the gene ends were 6 bases for V and 7 bases for J; bases not matched to a gene: 12. The CDR3 loop spans 15 amino acids. The CDR3 region has the DNA TGTGCCAGCAGCTATAACAGGGGGCGGGATGGTGGCTACACCTTC. Translated, it gives CASSYNRGRDGGYTF.

The chain uses TRBV21-1 and TRBJ2-7; the table gives TRBD2 as D, unverified against the DNA. TRBV21-1 is designated a pseudogene. The CDR3 sequence is 18 residues long. The CDR3 here is CASSKPHSVSPRTNEQYF. CDR3 DNA: TGTGCCAGCAGCAAACCCCACTCCGTATCCCCTAGAACGAACGAGCAGTACTTC.

CDR3 nucleotide sequence: TGTGCCAGCATCAGCATCTATGGCTACACCTTC. Its protein is CASISIYGYTF. The chain is built from TRBV11-1 and TRBJ1-2; D is uncertain. CDR3 length: 11 amino acids. Trimming left V 7 bases short and J 4 bases short, with 7 bases between. Germline V gene data show CDR1 as SGHAT and CDR2 as FQDESV (reference sequence).

The J gene is TRBJ1-6, the V gene TRBV19; maybe TRBD1 (5 bases). Germline-derived CDR1 and CDR2 are LNHDA and SQIVND (reference sequence). The CDR3 has 17 amino acids. V lost 4 bases to trimming and J lost 0 bases, with 13 bases between them. CDR3 in amino acids: CASSTTELRSYNSPLHF. In nucleotides, the CDR3 is TGTGCCAGTAGTACGACAGAGCTTCGCTCCTATAATTCACCCCTCCACTTT.

This sequence joins TRBV6-2 or TRBV6-3 and TRBJ1-1, with TRBD1 matching over 9 bases. The germline CDR1 and CDR2 sequences are MNHEY and SVGEGT. The ends lost 4 bases at V and 10 bases at J; junction bases unmatched: 10. The CDR3 spans 14 residues. In nucleotides, the CDR3 is TGTGCCAGCAGTTGGGGGACAGGGATCAATAGAGCTTTCTTT. This gives the protein CASSWGTGINRAFF.

This chain links TRBV29-1 with TRBJ1-1; D not certain. The CDR3 has 10 amino acids. V lost 0 bases to trimming and J lost 5 bases, with 1 base between them. CDR1 SQVTM and CDR2 ANQGSEA come from the germline V gene. The CDR3: CSVEETEAFF. CDR3 DNA sequence: TGCAGCGTTGAAGAGACTGAAGCTTTCTTT.